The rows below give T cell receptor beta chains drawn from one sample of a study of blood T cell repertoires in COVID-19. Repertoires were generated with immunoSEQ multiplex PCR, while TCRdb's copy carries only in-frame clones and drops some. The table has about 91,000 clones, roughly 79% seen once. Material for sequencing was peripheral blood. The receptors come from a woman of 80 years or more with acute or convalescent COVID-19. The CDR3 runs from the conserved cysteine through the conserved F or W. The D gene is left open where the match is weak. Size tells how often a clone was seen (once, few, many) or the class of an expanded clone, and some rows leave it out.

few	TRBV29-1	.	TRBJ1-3	TGCAGCGTTCAAGACAGCTCTGGAAACACCATATATTTT	CSVQDSSGNTIYF
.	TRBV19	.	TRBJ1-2	TGTGCCAGTAGTATCGCACGCGACATGGGCCTCTATGGCTACACCTTC	CASSIARDMGLYGYTF
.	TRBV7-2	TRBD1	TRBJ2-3	TGTGCCAGCAGCTTTATGGGACAGATAGTAGATACGCAGTATTTT	CASSFMGQIVDTQYF
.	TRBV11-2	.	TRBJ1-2	TGTGCCAGCAGCTTCGAAGGGGTTGGGGGCTACACCTTC	CASSFEGVGGYTF
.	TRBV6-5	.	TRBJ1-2	TGTGCCAGCAGTTACGGGACAACTTTCTATGGCTACACCTTC	CASSYGTTFYGYTF
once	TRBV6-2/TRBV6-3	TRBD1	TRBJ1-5	TGTGCCAGCAGTTATGCGACAGGGAGGCATCAGCCCCAGCATTTT	CASSYATGRHQPQHF
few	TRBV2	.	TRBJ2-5	TGTGCCAGCAGCTGGGGGGTTCAAGAGACCCAGTACTTC	CASSWGVQETQYF
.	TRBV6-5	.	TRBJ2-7	TGTGCCAGCAGTTATGGGGCAGGGGTGGCCTACGAGCAGTACTTC	CASSYGAGVAYEQYF
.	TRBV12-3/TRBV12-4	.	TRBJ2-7	TGTGCCAGCAGTTTTGGGGGCCGCGAGCAGTACTTC	CASSFGGREQYF
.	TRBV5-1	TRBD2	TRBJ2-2	TGCGCCAGCAGCTTGCCTAGCGGGACCAGGAACACCGGGGAGCTGTTTTTT	CASSLPSGTRNTGELFF
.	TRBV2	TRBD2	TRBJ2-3	TGTGCCAGCAGACAGCGGGGTTACACAGATACGCAGTATTTT	CASRQRGYTDTQYF
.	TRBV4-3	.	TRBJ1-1	TGCGCCAGCAGCCAGGCGTGGGGGGTTGAAGCTTTCTTT	CASSQAWGVEAFF
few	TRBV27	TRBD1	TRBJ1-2	TGTGCCAGCAGATCCGGGACAGGGGGCACCTATGGCTACACCTTC	CASRSGTGGTYGYTF
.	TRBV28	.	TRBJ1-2	TGTGCCAGCAGTTTGTCGACAGGTCAAGGGGGCTACACCTTC	CASSLSTGQGGYTF
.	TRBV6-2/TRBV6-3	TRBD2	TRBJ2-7	TGTGCCAGCAGTTACAAGGTCCAGGGCGGGAGCTCCTACGAGCAGTACTTC	CASSYKVQGGSSYEQYF
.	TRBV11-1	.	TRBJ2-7	TGTGCCAGCAGCTTAGGGCAGGGCCCCTACGAGCAGTACTTC	CASSLGQGPYEQYF
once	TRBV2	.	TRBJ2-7	TGTGCCAGCAGTGAACGACTATCACCCTACGAGCAGTACTTC	CASSERLSPYEQYF
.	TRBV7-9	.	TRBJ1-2	TGTGCCAGCAGCTTAGGCAGCTATGGCTACACCTTC	CASSLGSYGYTF
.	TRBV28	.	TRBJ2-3	TGTGCCAGCAGTTTATATACTAGCACAGATACGCAGTATTTT	CASSLYTSTDTQYF